This T cell receptor beta chain stems from a study of shared clonotypes between healthy human individuals. Germline loops: CDR1 MDHEN, CDR2 SYDVKM. The CDR3 covers 14 residues. Trimming took 6 bases from V and 0 from J, leaving 9 bases between them. Terminally differentiated effector memory CD45RA+ cells were excluded from the naive CD8 cells, which were CD45RO-negative and positively selected for CCR7. Sequencing used immunoSEQ multiplex PCR; TCRdb keeps in-frame clones, though not all of them. The table records about 820,000 clones, 80% to 95% of them present only once. Whole-study findings and limits: Larger richness was generally estimated for naive than memory subsets. There were few donors, and this limited the genetic and exposure-history diversity represented.

With regard to this clone: The antigen remains undetermined.

V and J are TRBV28 and TRBJ1-5; D gene ambiguous. Sequences were obtained from naive CD8+ T cells sorted from blood. The receptor was derived from a man aged 25-40 years in good health. The CDR3 loop is CASSHSNSNQPQHF. The CDR3 coding sequence is TGTGCCAGCAGCCACAGTAATAGCAATCAGCCCCAGCATTTT.